Below are 26 T cell receptor beta chains sequenced from a single sample in a study of T cells after yellow fever vaccination. In TCRdb, the 5' RACE reads were re-called with MiXCR into one record per CDR3 protein. The sample yields 25,000 to 35,000 distinct CDR3 sequences, roughly 6.1% seen once. The source material was PBMCs, either bulk or a sorted T-cell subset (CD4+, CD8+, memory, or dextramer-sorted; not recorded which), sampled on the day of the yellow fever booster vaccination. These receptors all stem from a man younger than 40 who received the YFV17D yellow fever vaccine.

At least ten counts were recorded for this clonotype. The chain joins TRBV6-1 to TRBJ2-5, with TRBD1 identical over 7 bases. In germline, CDR1 is MNHNS, CDR2 SASEGT. Unmatched junction bases numbered 14, after V lost 6 bases and J lost 7 bases. This CDR3 has 15 amino acids. The CDR3 region has the DNA TGTGCCAGCAGCCGTGGTGAACCAGGGGGATTGACCCAGTACTTC. Translated, it gives CASSRGEPGGLTQYF.

This clonotype appeared a few times. The CDR3 sequence is CASSAMRDQPQHF. The CDR3 DNA reads as TGTGCCAGCAGCGCAATGAGGGATCAGCCCCAGCATTTT. The rearrangement links TRBV7-2 to TRBJ1-5; no definite D call. CDR1 SGHTA and CDR2 FQGNSA come from the germline V gene. The CDR3 totals 13 residues. Trimming took off 5 bases at V and 5 bases at J, with 10 bases between the two ends.

The sample holds a few counts of this clonotype. Here the CDR3 reads CASSPPPGTSGYNEQFF. The DNA for the CDR3 is TGTGCCAGCAGCCCGCCCCCCGGGACTAGCGGCTACAATGAGCAGTTCTTC. V gene TRBV11-2 combines with J gene TRBJ2-1; 11 nucleotides align to TRBD2. The CDR3 totals 17 residues. Looked up from germline, CDR1 is SGHAT and CDR2 is FQNNGV. With V trimmed by 5 bases and J by 3 bases, 9 bases remained unmatched.

This clonotype was detected many times. The CDR3 DNA is TGCAGCGTTCGGACTAGCGGGGTCACAGATACGCAGTATTTT. This sequence encodes CSVRTSGVTDTQYF. The rearrangement uses TRBV29-1 and TRBJ2-3; 12 nucleotides align to TRBD2. CDR1 and CDR2 from the germline V gene are SQVTM and ANQGSEA. The V and J ends lost 5 bases and 2 bases, in that order; junction bases with no gene match: 2. The CDR3 sequence is 14 residues long.

The genes are TRBV7-2 and TRBJ1-3; no firm D call. The CDR3 sequence is 13 residues long. Germline CDR1 is SGHTA and CDR2 is FQGNSA. Trimming shortened V by 4 bases and J by 4 bases, and 8 bases separated the two germline ends. The CDR3 is CASSSLVGNTIYF. CDR3 bases: TGTGCCAGCAGCTCCCTAGTGGGAAACACCATATATTTT.

Many counts were recorded for this clonotype. The chain combines TRBV5-1 with TRBJ1-1; D possibly corresponds to TRBD1 (5 bases). CDR3 size: 13 residues. The germline V gene encodes CDR1 SGHRS and CDR2 YFSETQ. V gave up 5 bases and J gave up 1 base, with 9 bases separating them. The CDR3: CASSFGANTEAFF. DNA for the CDR3: TGCGCCAGCAGTTTCGGGGCGAACACTGAAGCTTTCTTT.

Ten or more counts support this clonotype. J is TRBJ1-4 and V is TRBV5-1; a weak D match, TRBD1 (6 bases). CDR1 and CDR2 (germline): SGHRS, YFSETQ. The germline V and J ends were trimmed by 4 bases and 7 bases, with 20 bases remaining between them. This CDR3 comprises 16 residues. The CDR3 region has the DNA TGCGCCAGCAGCCCGGGGGGCGTCCCAGGCGGTGAAAAACTGTTTTTT. This sequence encodes CASSPGGVPGGEKLFF.

This clonotype was observed many times. The rearrangement joins TRBV4-3 to TRBJ2-1; 8 nucleotides agree with TRBD2. Germline V lookup: CDR1 LGHNA, CDR2 YSLEER. The CDR3 is 15 residues long. V gave up 4 bases and J gave up 9 bases; unmatched junction bases: 11. The CDR3 bases are TGCGCCAGCAGCCGTTCCGGGACTAGTCGGCTTGAGCAGTTCTTC. This sequence encodes CASSRSGTSRLEQFF.

This chain links TRBV20-1 with TRBJ2-2; perhaps D is TRBD1 or TRBD2 (6 bases each). Germline CDR1 is DFQATT and CDR2 is SNEGSKA (reference sequence). The CDR3 runs 14 residues. The ends were cut back, 6 bases at V and 2 bases at J, with 13 bases in the middle. DNA of the CDR3: TGCAGTGCCACAGGGACTTTCAACACCGGGGAGCTGTTTTTT. This gives the protein CSATGTFNTGELFF.

There are many counts of this clonotype. V and J are TRBV20-1 and TRBJ2-7, with D possibly matching TRBD1 (5 bases). The CDR3 contains 12 residues. Germline CDR1 reads DFQATT; CDR2 reads SNEGSKA (reference sequence). Trimming stripped 7 bases from V and 0 bases from J, with 10 bases between. CDR3 DNA sequence: TGCAGTGTCGGACAAATCTCCTACGAGCAGTACTTC. Amino acid sequence: CSVGQISYEQYF.

This clonotype came up many times. In DNA, the CDR3 is TGTGCCAGCAGTTTCCGGACAGGGGTGACTGAAGCTTTCTTT. Translating gives CASSFRTGVTEAFF. J is TRBJ1-1 and V is TRBV27; TRBD1 agrees at 9 bases. Germline V CDR1 and CDR2: MNHEY, SMNVEV (reference sequence). Losses at the gene ends were 3 bases for V and 5 bases for J; bases not matched to a gene: 4. This CDR3 comprises 14 residues.

This clonotype has at least ten counts. The chain uses TRBV5-1 and TRBJ1-5; 8 bases map to TRBD1. In germline, CDR1 is SGHRS, CDR2 YFSETQ. The CDR3 is 15 residues long. With V trimmed by 4 bases and J by 6 bases, 9 bases remained unmatched. CDR3 in DNA: TGCGCCAGCAGCATACAGGGGGGGTTTGGTCAGCCCCAGCATTTT. This codes for CASSIQGGFGQPQHF.

A few counts support this clonotype. The genes are TRBV7-9 and TRBJ1-5, with D hard to call. The V end was cut by 4 bases, the J end by 6 bases, with 13 bases between. Per the germline V gene, CDR1 is SEHNR and CDR2 is FQNEAQ (reference sequence). The CDR3 covers 14 residues. CDR3 coding DNA: TGTGCCAGCAGCTCCCCGGACGTCGGTCAGCCCCAGCATTTT. The encoded protein is CASSSPDVGQPQHF. Using reference TRBV7-9 and TRBJ1-5 for the parts outside the CDR3, the full variable domain is DTGVSQNPRHKITKRGQNVTFRCDPISEHNRLYWYRQTLGQGPEFLTYFQNEAQLEKSRLLSDRFSAERPKGSFSTLEIQRTEQGDSAMYLCASSSPDVGQPQHFGDGTRLSIL.

The chain couples TRBV29-1 to TRBJ2-4; no firm D call. CDR3 length equals 14 residues. V lost 4 bases to trimming and J lost 3 bases, with 13 bases between them. Germline CDR1 reads SQVTM; CDR2 reads ANQGSEA. The CDR3 DNA reads as TGCAGCGTTGTCCGGGCGATGGGCAAAAACATTCAGTACTTC. Translated: CSVVRAMGKNIQYF.

This clonotype was seen repeatedly, ten times or more. The chain uses TRBV30 and TRBJ2-1, with TRBD2 matching 9 bases. Germline trimming cut 3 bases from V and 9 bases from J; bases unmatched to any gene: 6. This CDR3 contains 13 residues. Germline assignment: CDR1 GTSNPN and CDR2 SVGIG (reference sequence). The CDR3 bases are TGTGCCTGGAGGGAGCGGGAGGAAGGTGAGCAGTTCTTC. The encoded protein is CAWREREEGEQFF. Using reference TRBV30 and TRBJ2-1 for the parts outside the CDR3, the full variable domain is SQTIHQWPATLVQPVGSPLSLECTVEGTSNPNLYWYRQAAGRGLQLLFYSVGIGQISSEVPQNLSASRPQDRQFILSSKKLLLSDSGFYLCAWREREEGEQFFGPGTRLTVL.

The chain links TRBV7-9 to TRBJ1-1, with D perhaps matching TRBD1 (6 bases). This CDR3 is built from 15 residues. Germline V gene lookup returns CDR1 SEHNR and CDR2 FQNEAQ (reference sequence). Trimming shortened V by 3 bases and J by 1 base, and 12 bases separated the two germline ends. The DNA for the CDR3 is TGTGCCAGCAGCTTTAGGGACACGGGGAACACTGAAGCTTTCTTT. The encoded protein is CASSFRDTGNTEAFF.

This clonotype was observed a handful of times. V and J are TRBV20-1 and TRBJ2-3; the D is unclear. From germline, CDR1 is DFQATT and CDR2 SNEGSKA (reference sequence). CDR3 size: 10 residues. V dropped 6 bases and J dropped 5 bases, with 6 bases sitting between them. The CDR3 DNA is TGCAGTGCAGAAGGAGATACGCAGTATTTT. Its protein product is CSAEGDTQYF.

This clonotype was seen ten or more times. The V and J genes are TRBV7-2 and TRBJ2-5; D remains ambiguous. Per germline, CDR1 SGHTA and CDR2 FQGNSA. The CDR3 loop spans 13 amino acids. V was shortened by 2 bases and J by 5 bases, with 9 bases between the two germline ends. The CDR3 bases are TGTGCCAGCAGCTTACGGGTTGGGGAGACCCAGTACTTC. It yields the protein CASSLRVGETQYF.

In its sample, this clonotype was seen a few times. The V and J genes are TRBV18 and TRBJ1-1; D remains unclear. V lost 5 bases to trimming and J lost 3 bases, with 13 bases between them. The germline V gene encodes CDR1 KGHSH and CDR2 LQKENI. The CDR3 length is 14 residues. Written as DNA, the CDR3 is TGTGCCAGCTCATCAGGCCCACATTACACTGAAGCTTTCTTT. Protein sequence: CASSSGPHYTEAFF.

The sample holds many counts of this clonotype. This chain joins TRBV4-3 and TRBJ2-2; D not certain. The CDR3 is 15 amino acids. The germline V gene has CDR1 LGHNA and CDR2 YSLEER. Trimming removed 3 bases from V and 3 bases from J, with 11 bases in between. The CDR3 DNA follows: TGCGCCAGCAGCCACAAAGTTGGGTACACCGGGGAGCTGTTTTTT. Its translation: CASSHKVGYTGELFF.

The chain's CDR3 is CSASDPARVEQYF. In DNA, the CDR3 is TGCAGTGCTAGTGACCCAGCACGGGTCGAGCAGTACTTC. The V call is TRBV20-1, the J call TRBJ2-7; no reliable D call. Looked up from germline, CDR1 is DFQATT and CDR2 is SNEGSKA (reference sequence). Trimming pared 3 bases from V and 6 bases from J, leaving 15 bases between. The CDR3 is 13 amino acids.

This clonotype was seen at least ten times. The chain links TRBV6-2 or TRBV6-3 to TRBJ2-7; no clear D gene. V gave up 2 bases and J gave up 6 bases, with 8 bases separating them. Germline V gene lookup returns CDR1 MNHEY and CDR2 SVGEGT. The CDR3 has 12 amino acids. CDR3 amino acids: CASSYPHSEQYF. The CDR3 DNA reads TGTGCCAGCAGTTACCCCCACTCCGAGCAGTACTTC.

There are many counts of this clonotype. The J gene is TRBJ1-1, the V gene TRBV6-5, with 7 bases identical to TRBD1. With V trimmed by 6 bases and J by 11 bases, 12 bases remained unmatched. CDR3 length: 13 amino acids. Germline assignment: CDR1 MNHEY and CDR2 SVGAGI. CDR3 sequence: CASRAQGWGKAFF. CDR3 nucleotides: TGTGCCAGCAGAGCACAGGGGTGGGGTAAGGCTTTCTTT.

This clonotype was seen only a few times. The chain uses TRBV19 and TRBJ1-6; 7 bases agree with TRBD1. V was pared by 7 bases and J by 10 bases, with 10 bases of the junction left unmatched. From germline, CDR1 is LNHDA and CDR2 SQIVND (reference sequence). The length of the CDR3 is 14 residues. CDR3 DNA: TGTGCCAGTAAGGCAACAGGGGAAGGATCACCCCTCCACTTT. Amino acid sequence: CASKATGEGSPLHF.

At least ten counts were recorded for this clonotype. The rearrangement links TRBV2 to TRBJ2-1; TRBD2 aligns across 10 bases. The V gene's germline CDR1 is SNHLY and CDR2 FYNNEI. V was pared by 10 bases and J by 8 bases, with 11 bases of the junction left unmatched. CDR3 size: 14 residues. This CDR3 is CANRGLAGGYEQFF. Written as DNA, the CDR3 is TGTGCCAACAGGGGGTTAGCGGGAGGTTATGAGCAGTTCTTC.

This clonotype was counted many times. The chain joins TRBV10-1 to TRBJ2-7; D is possibly TRBD2 (5 bases). This CDR3 region has 12 residues. V was pared by 5 bases and J by 6 bases, with 11 bases between. Germline V CDR1 and CDR2: WNHNN, SYGVQD (reference sequence). CDR3 bases: TGCGCCAGCAGTTCGGACTTTTCCGAGCAGTACTTC. This codes for CASSSDFSEQYF.